The clone carrying this T cell receptor beta chain has a handful of counts. Its target is unknown. From the reads, TCRdb called clonotypes with MiXCR, one entry per CDR3 protein. The sample has 340,000 or so distinct CDR3 sequences, roughly 25% seen once. The data are from a study of T cell repertoires in cytomegalovirus infection. About the study: CMV infection and matching HLA type were both indicated by public TCR beta signatures.

Trimming removed 5 bases from V and 2 bases from J; junction bases left unmatched: 2. The CDR3 consists of 14 residues. CDR1 is MNHGY and CDR2 is SAAAGT in the germline V gene. The chain uses TRBV6-8 and TRBJ1-5, with 8 bases fitting TRBD1. Sample: cultured PBMCs, taken from culture after CMV antigen stimulation. This TCR was sampled from a human donor in good health (CMV status not recorded). Some clones in this sample may be carry-over from other donors' samples. The CDR3 nucleotides are TGTGCCAGCAGTGACAGGGGAGGCAATCAGCCCCAGCATTTT. Translating it yields CASSDRGGNQPQHF.